A single sample is the source of the 27 T cell receptor beta chains below, sequenced in a study of CD8+ T cells in alopecia areata. Extraction and reverse transcription of RNA yielded cDNA as the sequencing template. The protocol was immunoSEQ multiplex PCR, while the TCRdb copy is restricted to in-frame clones and leaves out a portion. The sample consists of 150,000 or so clones, 45% to 60% of them appearing once. The specimen sequenced was CD4+ T cells sorted from blood. The receptors shown here come from a human donor in good health.

V usage is TRBV5-1 and J usage is TRBJ2-3, with 9 nucleotides matching TRBD2. V lost 2 bases, J lost 0 bases, and 7 bases stayed unmatched. The CDR3 loop spans 17 amino acids. In germline, CDR1 is SGHRS, CDR2 YFSETQ. The CDR3 DNA reads TGCGCCAGCAGCTTAGCGGGAGGACCAACTAGCACAGATACGCAGTATTTT. Its protein product is CASSLAGGPTSTDTQYF. Drawing the rest from reference TRBV5-1 and TRBJ2-3, the complete variable domain is KAGVTQTPRYLIKTRGQQVTLSCSPISGHRSVSWYQQTPGQGLQFLFEYFSETQRNKGNFPGRFSGRQFSNSRSEMNVSTLELGDSALYLCASSLAGGPTSTDTQYFGPGTRLTVL.

The chain links TRBV27 to TRBJ1-1, with TRBD1 as a possible D gene (6 bases). The ends were cut back, 5 bases at V and 3 bases at J, with 13 bases in the middle. This CDR3 has 14 amino acids. Per germline, CDR1 MNHEY and CDR2 SMNVEV (reference sequence). The CDR3 sequence: CASSRSGDYTEAFF. The CDR3 DNA sequence: TGTGCCAGCAGTCGGTCAGGGGATTACACTGAAGCTTTCTTT.

This chain links TRBV19 with TRBJ2-7, with 7 bases lining up with TRBD2. The trim removed 7 bases at V and 5 bases at J, leaving 8 bases unmatched. The CDR3 spans 13 residues. Per germline, CDR1 LNHDA and CDR2 SQIVND (reference sequence). CDR3 sequence: CASTHTGTNEQYF. Here the CDR3 DNA reads TGTGCCAGTACCCACACCGGGACTAACGAGCAGTACTTC.

The chain couples TRBV7-8 to TRBJ1-1; D ambiguous. V dropped 2 bases and J dropped 1 base, with 8 bases sitting between them. The CDR3 sequence is 14 residues long. Germline values: CDR1 SGHVS, CDR2 FQNEAQ. The DNA for the CDR3 is TGTGCCAGCAGCTTATTAGCAGGGAACACTGAAGCTTTCTTT. Residues: CASSLLAGNTEAFF.

The rearrangement links TRBV30 to TRBJ1-1, with D possibly matching TRBD1 (5 bases). The CDR3 is 11 residues long. V lost 5 bases and J lost 5, with 9 bases in between. Germline CDR1 GTSNPN, CDR2 SVGIG (reference sequence). The CDR3 DNA follows: TGTGCCTGGGACAAGGGGACTGAAGCTTTCTTT. Translated, it gives CAWDKGTEAFF. Full variable domain (missing parts from reference TRBV30 and TRBJ1-1): SQTIHQWPATLVQPVGSPLSLECTVEGTSNPNLYWYRQAAGRGLQLLFYSVGIGQISSEVPQNLSASRPQDRQFILSSKKLLLSDSGFYLCAWDKGTEAFFGQGTRLTVV.

This clone was seen just once. The chain joins TRBV11-1 to TRBJ1-5, with D hard to call. V was cut by 5 bases and J by 2 bases, with 7 bases left in between. This CDR3 spans 13 amino acids. The V gene's germline CDR1 is SGHAT and CDR2 FQDESV (reference sequence). The CDR3 loop reads CASSRGGNQPQHF. The CDR3 DNA follows: TGTGCCAGCAGCCGGGGTGGCAATCAGCCCCAGCATTTT.

The chain couples TRBV5-6 to TRBJ2-5; D call uncertain. V dropped 4 bases and J dropped 2 bases, with 15 bases sitting between them. The CDR3 contains 15 residues. The germline gives CDR1 SGHDT, CDR2 YYEEEE. The CDR3 spells CASSLTGFAQETQYF. The CDR3 coding sequence is TGTGCCAGCAGCCTTACGGGCTTCGCACAAGAGACCCAGTACTTC.

V gene TRBV11-2 combines with J gene TRBJ1-2; 7 nucleotides align to TRBD1. Germline CDR1 and CDR2: SGHAT and FQNNGV. The CDR3 is 13 residues long. V shed 6 bases, J shed 9 bases, and the junction held 10 bases outside the gene matches. The CDR3 reads CASSSATGFRYTF. CDR3 sequence (DNA): TGTGCCAGCAGTAGCGCGACAGGGTTTCGCTACACCTTC.

The rearrangement uses TRBV25-1 and TRBJ2-1, with 7 bases aligning to TRBD1. The V segment lost 2 bases and the J segment 7 bases; nucleotides outside the gene matches: 8. From germline, CDR1 is MGHDK and CDR2 SYGVNS. The CDR3 extends over 15 amino acids. The CDR3 loop is CASSEEGVRGNEQFF. CDR3 nucleotides: TGTGCCAGCAGTGAAGAAGGGGTCAGGGGGAATGAGCAGTTCTTC.

This clone has just a few counts. The gene calls are TRBV7-2 and TRBJ2-1; TRBD1 matches 7 bases. From germline, CDR1 is SGHTA and CDR2 FQGNSA. The junction had 4 bases not matched to a gene; V was cut back by 4 bases and J by 7 bases. The CDR3 has 13 residues. CDR3 in amino acids: CASSWDSGNEQFF. In nucleotides, the CDR3 is TGTGCCAGCAGCTGGGACAGCGGTAATGAGCAGTTCTTC.

This clone has a handful of counts. V gene TRBV25-1 combines with J gene TRBJ1-3, with D maybe TRBD1 (6 bases). In germline, CDR1 is MGHDK, CDR2 SYGVNS. This CDR3 region has 14 residues. The V end lost 3 bases, the J end lost 8 bases, and 14 bases lay between the germline ends. CDR3 amino acids: CASSDTGRRDTIYF. CDR3 sequence (DNA): TGTGCCAGCAGTGATACAGGGAGAAGGGACACCATATATTTT.

V usage is TRBV4-1 and J usage is TRBJ2-3, with unresolved D. V lost 0 bases to trimming and J lost 0 bases, with 4 bases between them. The CDR3 has 14 amino acids. CDR1 and CDR2 from the germline V gene are MGHRA and YSYEKL. The CDR3 sequence: CASSQDSSTDTQYF. CDR3 DNA: TGCGCCAGCAGCCAAGATAGTAGCACAGATACGCAGTATTTT.

The rearrangement joins TRBV29-1 to TRBJ2-6, with D uncertain. V lost 6 bases, J lost 2 bases, and 11 bases lay in between. This CDR3 comprises 14 residues. Germline loops: CDR1 SQVTM, CDR2 ANQGSEA. CDR3 region: CSVETEAGANVLTF. CDR3 nucleotide sequence: TGCAGCGTCGAAACAGAAGCTGGGGCCAACGTCCTGACTTTC.

The chain is built from TRBV7-2 and TRBJ1-2; no reliable D call. Germline V CDR1 and CDR2: SGHTA, FQGNSA. This CDR3 spans 15 amino acids. Trimming left V 1 base short and J 6 bases short, with 15 bases between. The CDR3 region has the DNA TGTGCCAGCAGCTTAGATTATCAGGATTCCAATGGCTACACCTTC. This encodes CASSLDYQDSNGYTF.

This chain connects TRBV29-1 to TRBJ2-1; D unclear. The germline V gene encodes CDR1 SQVTM and CDR2 ANQGSEA. The CDR3 is 16 residues long. The V and J ends lost 0 bases and 5 bases respectively, with 17 bases between them. The CDR3 region is CSVEDRWTGRDNEQFF. CDR3 bases: TGCAGCGTTGAAGATCGATGGACGGGTCGGGACAATGAGCAGTTCTTC.

The table lists this clone with a few counts. The chain has TRBV4-1 and TRBJ1-1; D uncertain. V was shortened by 6 bases and J by 1 base, with 12 bases between the two germline ends. The CDR3 has 14 residues. Germline V gene sequence: CDR1 MGHRA, CDR2 YSYEKL. Written as DNA, the CDR3 is TGCGCCAGCAGGCAACCAGGATCGAACACTGAAGCTTTCTTT. Translating it yields CASRQPGSNTEAFF.

This chain links TRBV5-1 with TRBJ2-2, with 8 positions matching TRBD2. The CDR3 extends over 15 amino acids. Germline values: CDR1 SGHRS, CDR2 YFSETQ. The V and J ends lost 2 bases and 4 bases, in that order; junction bases with no gene match: 4. The CDR3 nucleotides read TGCGCCAGCAGCTTAATGCTAGCGGGCACCGGGGAGCTGTTTTTT. Protein sequence: CASSLMLAGTGELFF. The full variable domain, rest sourced from reference TRBV5-1 and TRBJ2-2, is KAGVTQTPRYLIKTRGQQVTLSCSPISGHRSVSWYQQTPGQGLQFLFEYFSETQRNKGNFPGRFSGRQFSNSRSEMNVSTLELGDSALYLCASSLMLAGTGELFFGEGSRLTVL.

This chain uses TRBV30 with TRBJ1-1; D is ambiguous. This CDR3 has 13 residues. The germline CDR1 and CDR2 sequences are GTSNPN and SVGIG (reference sequence). V lost 4 bases and J 4 bases, leaving 13 bases between the germline ends. The CDR3: CAWTIGWATEAFF. The DNA for the CDR3 is TGTGCCTGGACCATCGGGTGGGCCACTGAAGCTTTCTTT.

This chain uses TRBV7-9 with TRBJ2-5; no firm D call. The V gene's germline CDR1 is SEHNR and CDR2 FQNEAQ (reference sequence). The CDR3 is 12 amino acids. Trimming took off 5 bases at V and 5 bases at J, with 9 bases between the two ends. In DNA form, the CDR3 reads TGTGCCAGCAGCCCGCTTGGCGAGACCCAGTACTTC. It specifies CASSPLGETQYF. The full variable domain, in which reference TRBV7-9 and TRBJ2-5 provide the parts outside the CDR3, is DTGVSQNPRHKITKRGQNVTFRCDPISEHNRLYWYRQTLGQGPEFLTYFQNEAQLEKSRLLSDRFSAERPKGSFSTLEIQRTEQGDSAMYLCASSPLGETQYFGPGTRLLVL.

The chain carries TRBV25-1 and TRBJ2-7; a possible D gene is TRBD1 (6 bases). Trimming took 9 bases from V and 3 from J, leaving 15 bases between them. CDR1 and CDR2 from the germline V gene are MGHDK and SYGVNS. The CDR3 extends over 13 amino acids. The CDR3 reads CASTGFYHYEQYF. CDR3 nucleotides: TGTGCCAGTACAGGGTTTTACCACTACGAGCAGTACTTC.

This sequence joins TRBV14 and TRBJ2-7; no reliable D call. V was clipped by 3 bases and J by 7 bases, with 16 bases between them. Germline V gives CDR1 SGHDN, CDR2 FVKESK. The CDR3 runs 14 residues. CDR3: CASSHSIKSREQYF. The CDR3 bases are TGTGCCAGCAGCCACAGTATAAAGTCACGAGAGCAGTACTTC.

This chain connects TRBV5-1 to TRBJ2-3; D call uncertain. The CDR3 extends over 12 amino acids. The germline gives CDR1 SGHRS, CDR2 YFSETQ. V lost 3 bases and J 6 bases, leaving 8 bases between the germline ends. The CDR3 DNA reads as TGCGCCAGCAGCTCGGCATTGGATACGCAGTATTTT. Translating gives CASSSALDTQYF.

This chain joins TRBV11-2 and TRBJ2-4; tentatively, D is TRBD2 (6 bases). With 2 bases removed from V and 1 base from J, the gap between germline ends came to 15 bases. This CDR3 comprises 17 residues. Germline V gives CDR1 SGHAT, CDR2 FQNNGV. The CDR3 reads CASSLNGIGRAKNIQYF. CDR3 nucleotides: TGTGCCAGCAGCTTAAACGGGATTGGGAGGGCCAAAAACATTCAGTACTTC.

This clone was detected only a few times. The chain has TRBV5-1 and TRBJ2-1; possible D gene TRBD2, 6 bases. Germline lookup yields CDR1 SGHRS and CDR2 YFSETQ. Trimming took off 3 bases at V and 8 bases at J, with 9 bases between the two ends. The CDR3 contains 12 residues. This CDR3 reads CASSSGGDEQFF. CDR3 nucleotide sequence: TGCGCCAGCAGCTCCGGAGGGGATGAGCAGTTCTTC. The full variable domain, in which reference TRBV5-1 and TRBJ2-1 provide the parts outside the CDR3, is KAGVTQTPRYLIKTRGQQVTLSCSPISGHRSVSWYQQTPGQGLQFLFEYFSETQRNKGNFPGRFSGRQFSNSRSEMNVSTLELGDSALYLCASSSGGDEQFFGPGTRLTVL.

The chain couples TRBV27 to TRBJ2-7; 10 nucleotides match TRBD1. Losses at the gene ends were 8 bases for V and 4 bases for J; bases not matched to a gene: 5. The CDR3 runs 13 residues. The germline CDR1 and CDR2 sequences are MNHEY and SMNVEV (reference sequence). CDR3 region: CASGRDRGYEQYF. The CDR3 region has the DNA TGTGCCAGCGGCCGGGACAGGGGTTACGAGCAGTACTTC.

This clone has just a few counts. This sequence joins TRBV5-5 and TRBJ1-1; D remains ambiguous. Trimming took 4 bases from V and 4 from J, leaving 17 bases between them. The germline CDR1 and CDR2 sequences are SGHKS and YYEKEE (reference sequence). CDR3 length: 15 residues. CDR3 protein: CASSGTMAASTEAFF. In nucleotides, the CDR3 is TGTGCCAGCAGCGGCACCATGGCAGCGAGCACTGAAGCTTTCTTT.

The rearrangement links TRBV28 to TRBJ2-2; 8 bases fit TRBD2. The trim removed 1 base at V and 1 base at J, leaving 8 bases unmatched. Germline V gives CDR1 MDHEN, CDR2 SYDVKM. There are 18 residues in the CDR3. CDR3 protein: CASSLSYFGRGNTGELFF. DNA of the CDR3: TGTGCCAGCAGTTTATCTTACTTCGGGAGGGGGAACACCGGGGAGCTGTTTTTT.